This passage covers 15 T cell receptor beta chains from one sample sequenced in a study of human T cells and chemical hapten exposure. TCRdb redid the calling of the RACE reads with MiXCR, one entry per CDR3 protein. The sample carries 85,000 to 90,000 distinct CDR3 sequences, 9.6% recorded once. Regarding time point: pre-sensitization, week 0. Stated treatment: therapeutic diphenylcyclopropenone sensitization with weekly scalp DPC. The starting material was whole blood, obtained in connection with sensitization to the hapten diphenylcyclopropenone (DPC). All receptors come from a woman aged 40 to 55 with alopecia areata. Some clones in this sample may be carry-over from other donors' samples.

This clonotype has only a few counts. The CDR3 loop is CASSQRAGGLTGELFF. Written as DNA, the CDR3 is TGTGCCAGCAGTCAAAGAGCGGGGGGACTAACCGGGGAGCTGTTTTTT. This chain links TRBV6-2 or TRBV6-3 with TRBJ2-2; TRBD2 matches at 9 bases. The CDR3 spans 16 residues. With V trimmed by 5 bases and J by 5 bases, 9 bases remained unmatched. Germline V gene lookup returns CDR1 MNHEY and CDR2 SVGEGT.

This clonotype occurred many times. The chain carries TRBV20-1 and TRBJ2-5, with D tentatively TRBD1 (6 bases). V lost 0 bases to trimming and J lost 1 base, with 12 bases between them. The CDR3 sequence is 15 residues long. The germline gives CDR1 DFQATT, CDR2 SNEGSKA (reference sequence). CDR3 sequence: CSARDRDNLQETQYF. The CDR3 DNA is TGCAGTGCTAGAGACCGGGACAACCTCCAAGAGACCCAGTACTTC.

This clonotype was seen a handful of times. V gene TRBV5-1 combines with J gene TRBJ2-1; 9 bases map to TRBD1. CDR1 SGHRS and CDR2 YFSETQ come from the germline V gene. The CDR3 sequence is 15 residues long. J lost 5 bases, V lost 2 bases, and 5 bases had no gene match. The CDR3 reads CASSFPGQGHNEQFF. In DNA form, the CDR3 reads TGCGCCAGCAGCTTCCCGGGACAGGGCCACAATGAGCAGTTCTTC.

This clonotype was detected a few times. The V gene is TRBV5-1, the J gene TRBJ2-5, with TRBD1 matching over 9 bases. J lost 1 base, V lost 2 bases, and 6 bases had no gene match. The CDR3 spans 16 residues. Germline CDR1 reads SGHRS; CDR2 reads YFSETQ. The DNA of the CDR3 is TGCGCCAGCAGCTTATCCGGGACAGGGAGCCAAGAGACCCAGTACTTC. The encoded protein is CASSLSGTGSQETQYF.

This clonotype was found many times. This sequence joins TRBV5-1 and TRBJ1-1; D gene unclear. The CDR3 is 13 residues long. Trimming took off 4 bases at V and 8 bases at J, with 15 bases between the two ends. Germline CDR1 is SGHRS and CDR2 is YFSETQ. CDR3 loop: CASSERSGSEAFF. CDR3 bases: TGCGCCAGCAGCGAAAGGAGTGGAAGCGAAGCTTTCTTT. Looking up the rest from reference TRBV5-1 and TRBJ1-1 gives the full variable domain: KAGVTQTPRYLIKTRGQQVTLSCSPISGHRSVSWYQQTPGQGLQFLFEYFSETQRNKGNFPGRFSGRQFSNSRSEMNVSTLELGDSALYLCASSERSGSEAFFGQGTRLTVV.

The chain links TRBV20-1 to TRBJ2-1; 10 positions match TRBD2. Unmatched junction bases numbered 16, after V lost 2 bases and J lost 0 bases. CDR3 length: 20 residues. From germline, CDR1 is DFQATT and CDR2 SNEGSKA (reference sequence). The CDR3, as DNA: TGCAGTGCTAGATCGGGCCTAGCGGGGGCCTCCCGGAGCTCCTACAATGAGCAGTTCTTC. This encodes CSARSGLAGASRSSYNEQFF.

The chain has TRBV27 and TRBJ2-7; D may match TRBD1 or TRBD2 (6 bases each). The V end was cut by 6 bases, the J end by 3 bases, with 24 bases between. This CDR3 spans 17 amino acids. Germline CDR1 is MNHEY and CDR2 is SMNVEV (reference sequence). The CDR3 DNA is TGTGCCAGCAGACTATCAGACAGGCACAAGGGACTCTACGAGCAGTACTTC. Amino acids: CASRLSDRHKGLYEQYF.

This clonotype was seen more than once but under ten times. The CDR3, as DNA: TGCAGTGCTAGTGGGCGCCAGCTGCGGCCCTATGGCTACACCTTC. It is translated as CSASGRQLRPYGYTF. The chain employs TRBV20-1 and TRBJ1-2; D call uncertain. The CDR3 spans 15 residues. The germline V gene has CDR1 DFQATT and CDR2 SNEGSKA (reference sequence). Trimming stripped 3 bases from V and 4 bases from J, with 18 bases between.

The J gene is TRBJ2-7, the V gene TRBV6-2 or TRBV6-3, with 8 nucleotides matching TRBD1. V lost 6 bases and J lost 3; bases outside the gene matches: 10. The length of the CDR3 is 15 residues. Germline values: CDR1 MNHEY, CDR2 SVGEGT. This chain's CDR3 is CASSRRPGTGYEQYF. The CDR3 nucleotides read TGTGCCAGCAGCCGTCGCCCAGGGACAGGCTACGAGCAGTACTTC.

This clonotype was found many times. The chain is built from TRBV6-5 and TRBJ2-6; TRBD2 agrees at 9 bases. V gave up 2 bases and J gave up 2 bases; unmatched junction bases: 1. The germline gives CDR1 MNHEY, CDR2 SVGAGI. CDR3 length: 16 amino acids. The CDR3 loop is CASSYAGGTGANVLTF. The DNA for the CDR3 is TGTGCCAGCAGTTACGCGGGGGGGACTGGGGCCAACGTCCTGACTTTC.

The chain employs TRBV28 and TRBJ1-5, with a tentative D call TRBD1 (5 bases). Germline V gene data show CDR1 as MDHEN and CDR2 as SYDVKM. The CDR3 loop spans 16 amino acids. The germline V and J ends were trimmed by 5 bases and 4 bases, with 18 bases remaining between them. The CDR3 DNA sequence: TGTGCCAGCAGTACACCTTGGGGGTTGAGTAATCAGCCCCAGCATTTT. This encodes CASSTPWGLSNQPQHF.

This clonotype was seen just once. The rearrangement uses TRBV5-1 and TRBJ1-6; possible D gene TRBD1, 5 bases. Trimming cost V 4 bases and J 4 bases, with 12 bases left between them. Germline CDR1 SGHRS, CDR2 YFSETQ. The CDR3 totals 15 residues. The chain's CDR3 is CASSIQEGYNSPLHF. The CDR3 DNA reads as TGCGCCAGCAGCATACAGGAAGGGTATAATTCACCCCTCCACTTT.

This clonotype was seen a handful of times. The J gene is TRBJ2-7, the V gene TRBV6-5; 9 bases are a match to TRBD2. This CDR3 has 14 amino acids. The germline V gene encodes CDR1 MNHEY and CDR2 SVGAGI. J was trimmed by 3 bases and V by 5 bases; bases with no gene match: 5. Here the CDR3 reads CASSRSGGSYEQYF. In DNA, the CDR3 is TGTGCCAGCAGTCGGAGCGGGGGGAGCTACGAGCAGTACTTC.

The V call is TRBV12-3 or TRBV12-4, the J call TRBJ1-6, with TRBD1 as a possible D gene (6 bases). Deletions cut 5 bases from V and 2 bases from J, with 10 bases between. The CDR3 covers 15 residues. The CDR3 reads CASSPGDTYNSPLHF. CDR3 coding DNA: TGTGCCAGCAGTCCAGGGGACACCTATAATTCACCCCTCCACTTT.

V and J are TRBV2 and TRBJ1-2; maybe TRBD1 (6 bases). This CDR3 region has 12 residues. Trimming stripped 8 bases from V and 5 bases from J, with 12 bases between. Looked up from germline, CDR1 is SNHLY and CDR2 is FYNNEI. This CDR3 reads CASPTDRYGYTF. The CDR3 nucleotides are TGTGCCAGCCCAACGGACAGATATGGCTACACCTTC.